This T cell receptor (beta chain) was documented in a study of blood T cell repertoires in COVID-19. The overall study: Samples of COVID-19 (acute and convalescent) were obtained from the United States, Italy and Spain. In each case, the material was cDNA or gDNA derived from T cells, B-cell-depleted T cells, or PBMCs.

The germline V gene has CDR1 SEHNR and CDR2 FQNEAQ (reference sequence). V shed 4 bases and J 2 bases; nucleotides not matched to a gene: 2. The CDR3 spans 13 residues. Repertoires were generated with immunoSEQ multiplex PCR, while TCRdb's copy carries only in-frame clones and drops some. Among about 380,000 clones, almost 90% were seen once, and the ten largest hold around 7%. The TCR was taken from a young man with active or convalescent COVID-19. The material sequenced was peripheral blood. This sequence joins TRBV7-9 and TRBJ2-7, with TRBD1 matching 7 bases. CDR3 amino acids: CASSWGQPYEQYF. In DNA form, the CDR3 reads TGTGCCAGCAGCTGGGGACAGCCCTACGAGCAGTACTTC.